This passage covers 9 T cell receptor beta chains from one sample sequenced in a study of blood T cells in healthy people across ages. A second about 7 to 11 cycle PCR used barcoded and J-beta primers. TCRdb reprocessed the 5' RACE reads via MiXCR and lists one record per CDR3 protein. The table has hundreds of thousands of distinct CDR3 sequences, 53% seen once; the top ten hold roughly 37%. Sequenced sample: blood. Every receptor here comes from an elderly man in good health.

The V gene is TRBV29-1, the J gene TRBJ2-1; 14 nucleotides agree with TRBD2. The CDR3 length is 14 residues. V was pared by 7 bases and J by 12 bases, with 11 bases of the junction left unmatched. Germline V gene sequence: CDR1 SQVTM, CDR2 ANQGSEA. CDR3 loop: CSGTGLAGVSGQFF. In nucleotides, the CDR3 is TGCAGCGGGACGGGACTAGCGGGAGTTTCTGGGCAGTTCTTC.

This clonotype turned up a few times. V usage is TRBV18 and J usage is TRBJ2-1; maybe TRBD2 (6 bases). Per the germline V gene, CDR1 is KGHSH and CDR2 is LQKENI. Between the trimmed V and J ends, which lost 3 bases and 8 bases, there was a span of 17 bases. CDR3 size: 15 residues. CDR3 protein: CASSPRLGGGDEQFF. CDR3 nucleotides: TGTGCCAGCTCACCCCGACTGGGAGGAGGGGATGAGCAGTTCTTC.

V and J are TRBV12-3 or TRBV12-4 and TRBJ2-5; 7 bases line up with TRBD2. The CDR3 sequence is 16 residues long. With 5 bases clipped from V and 11 bases from J, the junction kept 20 bases outside the gene matches. This CDR3 reads CASSLPGRAGFNEQYF. CDR3 coding DNA: TGTGCCAGCAGTCTACCGGGACGAGCGGGGTTCAATGAGCAGTACTTC.

This clonotype showed up just a few times. The chain employs TRBV5-1 and TRBJ2-1, with TRBD2 identical over 14 bases. CDR1 is SGHRS, CDR2 YFSETQ, per germline. The CDR3 is made up of 16 amino acids. Trimming cost V 0 bases and J 6 bases; bases outside gene matches: 2. For the CDR3, the DNA is TGCGCCAGCAGCTTGGACGGACTAGCGGGAGGCAATGAGCAGTTCTTC. This encodes CASSLDGLAGGNEQFF.

The rearrangement uses TRBV7-2 and TRBJ2-3; D might be TRBD1 or TRBD2, each matching 6 bases. V was pared by 6 bases and J by 14 bases, with 30 bases between. Germline CDR1 reads SGHTA; CDR2 reads FQGNSA. The CDR3 length is 16 residues. The CDR3 DNA follows: TGTGCCAGCAGGACCACGGCTAGCGCGGCAGGGGTATACGCGTATTTT. Translation: CASRTTASAAGVYAYF. The entire variable domain, with the rest obtained from reference TRBV7-2 and TRBJ2-3, is as follows: GAGVSQSPSNKVTEKGKDVELRCDPISGHTALYWYRQSLGQGLEFLIYFQGNSAPDKSGLPSDRFSAERTGGSVSTLTIQRTQQEDSAVYLCASRTTASAAGVYAYFGPGTRLTVL.

The V gene is TRBV29-1, the J gene TRBJ1-1; D remains ambiguous. Germline V gene data show CDR1 as SQVTM and CDR2 as ANQGSEA. There are 13 residues in the CDR3. Trimming took off 7 bases at V and 4 bases at J, with 16 bases between the two ends. CDR3 loop: CSGNRAPSTEAFF. The DNA of the CDR3 is TGCAGCGGGAACCGGGCCCCGAGCACTGAAGCTTTCTTT.

This clonotype came up a few times. The chain couples TRBV10-1 to TRBJ2-1; D unresolved. The germline CDR1 and CDR2 sequences are WNHNN and SYGVQD (reference sequence). This CDR3 contains 13 residues. V was cut by 6 bases and J by 5 bases, with 11 bases left in between. This CDR3 is CASRERLDNEQFF. DNA for the CDR3: TGCGCCAGCAGGGAGAGATTGGACAATGAGCAGTTCTTC.

This clonotype was counted a single time. The J gene is TRBJ1-1, the V gene TRBV18, with D hard to call. CDR1 KGHSH and CDR2 LQKENI come from the germline V gene. Trimming took 2 bases from V and 3 from J, leaving 7 bases between them. This CDR3 is 13 amino acids long. In nucleotides, the CDR3 is TGTGCCAGCTCACCAGCATTTGACACTGAAGCTTTCTTT. Its translation is CASSPAFDTEAFF.

This chain links TRBV7-3 with TRBJ1-2; D perhaps matches TRBD1 (5 bases). This CDR3 has 15 amino acids. Trimming shortened V by 0 bases and J by 3 bases, and 11 bases separated the two germline ends. In germline, CDR1 is SGHTA, CDR2 FQGTGA. The CDR3 DNA reads as TGTGCCAGCAGCTTAACCGGGACGGGGGACTATGGCTACACCTTC. This gives the protein CASSLTGTGDYGYTF.